This TCR beta chain comes out of a study of cytomegalovirus exposure and HLA in healthy donors. The PCR ran on 60 Vbeta and 13 Jbeta primers. Method: immunoSEQ multiplex PCR; TCRdb's copy keeps in-frame clones and lacks some. The repertoire consists of 130,000 to 150,000 clones, with 72% occurring once and the leading ten covering roughly 2.1%. Trimming removed 5 bases from V and 2 bases from J, with 11 bases in between. Germline V CDR1 and CDR2: MGHDK, SYGVNS. The CDR3 spans 14 residues. This clonotype was sampled from a man between 40 and 49 years old in good health and CMV-seronegative. The source material was PBMCs. The chain employs TRBV25-1 and TRBJ2-3; possibly TRBD1 for D (6 bases). CDR3 region: CASSSGVFTDTQYF. For the CDR3, the DNA is TGTGCCAGCAGTTCAGGGGTCTTCACAGATACGCAGTATTTT.